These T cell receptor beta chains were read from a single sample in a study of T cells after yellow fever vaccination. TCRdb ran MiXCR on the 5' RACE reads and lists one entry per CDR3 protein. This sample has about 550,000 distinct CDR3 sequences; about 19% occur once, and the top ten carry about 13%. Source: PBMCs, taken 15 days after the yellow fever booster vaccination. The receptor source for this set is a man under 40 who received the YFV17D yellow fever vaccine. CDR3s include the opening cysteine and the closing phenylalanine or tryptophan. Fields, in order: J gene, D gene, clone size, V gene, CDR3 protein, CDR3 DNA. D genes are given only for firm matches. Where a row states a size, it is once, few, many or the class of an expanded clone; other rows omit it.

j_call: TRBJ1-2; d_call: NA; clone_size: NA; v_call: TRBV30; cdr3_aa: CAWDYDRTPNYGYTF; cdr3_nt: TGTGCCTGGGACTACGACAGGACTCCTAACTATGGCTACACCTTC
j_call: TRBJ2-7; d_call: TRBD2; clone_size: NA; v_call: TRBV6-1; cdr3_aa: CASSRTSGSAYEQYF; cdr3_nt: TGTGCCAGCAGTCGAACTAGCGGGAGTGCCTACGAGCAGTACTTC
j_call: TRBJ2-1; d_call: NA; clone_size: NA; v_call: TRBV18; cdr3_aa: CASSPSTGRLYNEQFF; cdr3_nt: TGTGCCAGCTCACCAAGCACAGGAAGGCTTTACAATGAGCAGTTCTTC
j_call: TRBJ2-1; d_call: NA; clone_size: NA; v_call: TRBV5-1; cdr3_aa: CASSLGGAHNEQFF; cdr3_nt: TGCGCCAGCAGCTTGGGGGGGGCGCATAATGAGCAGTTCTTC
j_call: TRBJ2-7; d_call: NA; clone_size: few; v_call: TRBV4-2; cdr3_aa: CASSQEKGTAGSYEQYF; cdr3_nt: TGTGCCAGCAGCCAAGAAAAGGGAACAGCGGGCTCCTACGAGCAGTACTTC
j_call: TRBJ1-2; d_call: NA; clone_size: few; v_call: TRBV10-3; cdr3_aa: CAIRSDRTPGYTF; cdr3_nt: TGTGCCATCAGATCCGACAGGACCCCAGGCTACACCTTC
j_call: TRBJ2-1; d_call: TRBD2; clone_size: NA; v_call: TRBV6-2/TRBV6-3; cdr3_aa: CASSYRLAGASYNEQFF; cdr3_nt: TGTGCCAGCAGTTACCGACTAGCGGGAGCCTCATACAATGAGCAGTTCTTC
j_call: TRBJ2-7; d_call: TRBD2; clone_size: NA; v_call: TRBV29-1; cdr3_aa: CSVASGSGYEQYF; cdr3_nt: TGCAGCGTTGCTAGCGGGAGCGGTTACGAGCAGTACTTC
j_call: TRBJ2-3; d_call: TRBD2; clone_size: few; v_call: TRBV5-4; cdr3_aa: CASSLLGEGRDTQYF; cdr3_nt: TGTGCCAGCAGCCTTTTGGGGGAGGGCCGGGATACGCAGTATTTT
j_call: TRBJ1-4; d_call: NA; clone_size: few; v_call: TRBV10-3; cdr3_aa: CAISENRQDEKLFF; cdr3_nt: TGTGCCATCAGTGAAAACAGGCAGGATGAAAAACTGTTTTTT
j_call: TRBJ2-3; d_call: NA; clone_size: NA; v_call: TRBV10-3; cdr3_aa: CAIRPAGSTDTQYF; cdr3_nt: TGTGCCATCAGACCGGCGGGTAGCACAGATACGCAGTATTTT
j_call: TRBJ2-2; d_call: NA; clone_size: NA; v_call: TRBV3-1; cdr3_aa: CASSLPGTFTGELFF; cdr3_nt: TGTGCCAGCAGTCTCCCCGGGACCTTCACCGGGGAGCTGTTTTTT
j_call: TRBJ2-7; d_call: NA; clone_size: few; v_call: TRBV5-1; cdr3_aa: CASRSGPSREQYF; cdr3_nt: TGCGCCAGCAGATCCGGCCCCTCGAGGGAGCAGTACTTC
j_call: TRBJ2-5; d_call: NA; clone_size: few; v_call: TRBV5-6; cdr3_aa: CASSPDPGLIQETQYF; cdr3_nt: TGTGCCAGCAGCCCAGACCCGGGACTTATCCAAGAGACCCAGTACTTC
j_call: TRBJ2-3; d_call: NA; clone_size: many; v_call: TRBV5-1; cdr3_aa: CASSTATDTQYF; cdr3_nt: TGCGCCAGCAGCACCGCCACAGATACGCAGTATTTT
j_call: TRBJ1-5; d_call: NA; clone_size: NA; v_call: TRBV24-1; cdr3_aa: CATSEPNQPQHF; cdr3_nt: TGTGCCACCAGTGAGCCCAATCAGCCCCAGCATTTT
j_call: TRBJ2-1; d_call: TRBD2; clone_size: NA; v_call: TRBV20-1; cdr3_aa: CCVSLGSGSYNEQFF; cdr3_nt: TGCTGTGTCAGCTTGGGTAGCGGGAGTTACAATGAGCAGTTCTTC
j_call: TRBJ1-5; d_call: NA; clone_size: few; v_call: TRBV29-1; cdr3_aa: CSVEDLGAQHF; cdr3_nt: TGCAGCGTTGAGGACTTAGGGGCCCAGCATTTT
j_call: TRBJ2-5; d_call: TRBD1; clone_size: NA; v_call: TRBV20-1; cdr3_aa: CSARVFDRGETQYF; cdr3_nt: TGCAGTGCTAGAGTATTTGACAGGGGGGAGACCCAGTACTTC
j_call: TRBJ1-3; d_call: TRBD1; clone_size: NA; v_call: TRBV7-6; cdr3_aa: CASSSALGTGGSDSGNTIYF; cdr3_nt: TGTGCCAGCAGCTCCGCTCTGGGGACAGGGGGCTCGGACTCTGGAAACACCATATATTTT
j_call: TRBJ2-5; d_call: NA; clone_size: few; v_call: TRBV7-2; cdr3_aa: CASSLAGRKETQYF; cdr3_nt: TGTGCCAGCAGCTTAGCTGGAAGGAAGGAGACCCAGTACTTC
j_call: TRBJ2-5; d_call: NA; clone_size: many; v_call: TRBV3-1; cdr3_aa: CASSQDLWAGETQYF; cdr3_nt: TGTGCCAGCAGCCAAGATCTCTGGGCAGGAGAGACCCAGTACTTC
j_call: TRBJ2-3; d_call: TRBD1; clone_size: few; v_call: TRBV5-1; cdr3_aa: CASSLGSDRGEADTQYF; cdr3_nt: TGCGCCAGCAGCTTGGGGTCCGACAGGGGGGAGGCAGATACGCAGTATTTT
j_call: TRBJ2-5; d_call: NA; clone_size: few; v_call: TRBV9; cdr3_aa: CASSPSPGSGETQYF; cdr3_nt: TGTGCCAGCAGCCCCTCCCCCGGTTCAGGCGAGACCCAGTACTTC
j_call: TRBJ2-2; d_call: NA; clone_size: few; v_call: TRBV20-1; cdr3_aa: CSARPSGVPGELFF; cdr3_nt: TGCAGTGCTAGACCCTCAGGGGTGCCCGGGGAGCTGTTTTTT
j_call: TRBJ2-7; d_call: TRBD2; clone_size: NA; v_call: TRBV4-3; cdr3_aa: CASSQGLAFSYEQYF; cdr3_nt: TGCGCCAGCAGCCAAGGACTAGCGTTCTCCTACGAGCAGTACTTC
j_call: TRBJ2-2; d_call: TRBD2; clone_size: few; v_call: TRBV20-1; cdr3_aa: CSASSGRRRAGELFF; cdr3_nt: TGCAGTGCTAGTAGCGGGAGGAGGAGGGCCGGGGAGCTGTTTTTT
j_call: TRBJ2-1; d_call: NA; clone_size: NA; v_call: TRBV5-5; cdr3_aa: CASSPRPDTYNEQFF; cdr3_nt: TGTGCCAGCAGCCCCCGCCCGGACACCTACAATGAGCAGTTCTTC
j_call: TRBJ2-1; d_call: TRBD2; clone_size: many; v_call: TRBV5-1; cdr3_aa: CASSFSGSYNEQFF; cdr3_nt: TGTGCCAGCAGCTTTAGCGGGTCGTACAATGAGCAGTTCTTC
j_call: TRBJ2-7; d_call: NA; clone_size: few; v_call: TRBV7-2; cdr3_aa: CASSLRFSRSYEQYF; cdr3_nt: TGTGCCAGCAGCTTAAGGTTTTCCCGTAGCTACGAGCAGTACTTC
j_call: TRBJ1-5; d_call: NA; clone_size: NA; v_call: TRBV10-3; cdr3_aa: CAISESGWDQPQHF; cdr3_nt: TGTGCCATCAGTGAGTCGGGGTGGGATCAGCCCCAGCATTTT